The clone carrying this TCR beta chain was seen a handful of times. Original analysis: Researchers report that nucleated cell counts were estimated from reference gene primer amplification. Some clones are missing from TCRdb's copy, which holds only in-frame ones; the method was immunoSEQ multiplex PCR. The V and J calls and the clone size are those of that table, but D and trimming were determined from the DNA. The sample shows around 80,000 clones, approximately 86% of them seen only once. This entry belongs to a study of blood T cell repertoires in COVID-19. Study context: The United States, Italy and Spain provided the acute and convalescent COVID-19 samples. PBMCs, B-cell-depleted T cells, or T cells were the source of the cDNA or gDNA that made up the material.

CDR1 and CDR2 (germline): LNHDA, SQIVND (reference sequence). Deletions cut 9 bases from V and 3 bases from J, with 8 bases between. The CDR3 covers 11 residues. The chain uses TRBV19 and TRBJ1-1; perhaps TRBD1 as D (6 bases). The receptor was derived from a man older than 75 with active or convalescent COVID-19. The sequenced sample consisted of peripheral blood. The CDR3 is CASNRDTEAFF. CDR3 coding DNA: TGTGCCAGCAACAGGGACACTGAAGCTTTCTTT. Variable domain in full (rest from reference TRBV19 and TRBJ1-1): DGGITQSPKYLFRKEGQNVTLSCEQNLNHDAMYWYRQDPGQGLRLIYYSQIVNDFQKGDIAEGYSVSREKKESFPLTVTSAQKNPTAFYLCASNRDTEAFFGQGTRLTVV.